These 17 T cell receptor beta chains were all obtained from the same sample, sequenced in a study of blood T cell repertoires in COVID-19. The protocol was immunoSEQ multiplex PCR, while the TCRdb copy is restricted to in-frame clones and leaves out a portion. The profile shows nearly 350,000 clones, about 87% of them singletons. Sequencing input: peripheral blood. Source of these receptors: a woman in her forties or fifties with COVID-19, enrolled during active disease.

This chain links TRBV3-1 (or the pseudogene TRBV3-2) with TRBJ1-4; D is possibly TRBD1 (5 bases). V dropped 3 bases and J dropped 7 bases, with 9 bases sitting between them. Germline V CDR1 and CDR2: LGHDT, YNNKEL (reference sequence). The CDR3 is made up of 13 amino acids. CDR3 in DNA: TGTGCCAGCAGCCAGGGGCTCTCTGAAAAACTGTTTTTT. This translates into CASSQGLSEKLFF.

The rearrangement uses TRBV6-2 or TRBV6-3 and TRBJ2-5; D uncertain. V shed 3 bases and J shed 5 bases, with 10 bases lying between them. CDR3 length: 13 amino acids. Per germline, CDR1 MNHEY and CDR2 SVGEGT. The CDR3 reads CASSYDPRETQYF. The CDR3 region has the DNA TGTGCCAGCAGTTATGACCCGAGGGAGACCCAGTACTTC.

This rearrangement joins TRBV11-2 to TRBJ2-7; 9 bases map to TRBD1. V gave up 3 bases and J gave up 6 bases; unmatched junction bases: 6. CDR1 SGHAT and CDR2 FQNNGV come from the germline V gene. CDR3 size: 14 residues. CDR3 residues: CASSFRDRAVEQYF. The CDR3 nucleotides read TGTGCCAGCAGCTTTAGGGACAGGGCGGTCGAGCAGTACTTC.

The chain couples TRBV14 to TRBJ1-1; maybe TRBD1 (6 bases). The CDR3 totals 17 residues. Germline V lookup: CDR1 SGHDN, CDR2 FVKESK. The V end lost 0 bases, the J end lost 0 bases, and 14 bases lay between the germline ends. The CDR3 nucleotides are TGTGCCAGCAGCCAAGATAACAGGGCCTGGGTGAACACTGAAGCTTTCTTT. This translates into CASSQDNRAWVNTEAFF.

This clone was counted between two and nine times. This sequence joins TRBV7-9 and TRBJ2-3, with 8 bases aligning to TRBD2. V gave up 5 bases and J gave up 14 bases; unmatched junction bases: 15. Per germline, CDR1 SEHNR and CDR2 FQNEAQ (reference sequence). This CDR3 has 14 residues. DNA for the CDR3: TGTGCCAGCAGCATAGACGGACTAGCTCTCGGGAGGTATTTT. Translated: CASSIDGLALGRYF.

The J gene is TRBJ2-1, the V gene TRBV5-1, with D perhaps matching TRBD2 (6 bases). Between the trimmed V and J ends, which lost 4 bases and 5 bases, there was a span of 19 bases. The CDR3 sequence is 16 residues long. Germline loops: CDR1 SGHRS, CDR2 YFSETQ. The CDR3 here is CASSLGRRAGNNEQFF. CDR3 nucleotides: TGCGCCAGCAGCCTCGGTCGGAGGGCCGGTAACAATGAGCAGTTCTTC.

This sequence joins TRBV30 and TRBJ2-5; 7 positions agree with TRBD1. Losses at the gene ends were 5 bases for V and 4 bases for J; bases not matched to a gene: 7. Germline assignment: CDR1 GTSNPN and CDR2 SVGIG (reference sequence). The CDR3 runs to 13 residues. DNA for the CDR3: TGTGCCTGGGATCGGACAGGCCGAGAGACCCAGTACTTC. Its translation is CAWDRTGRETQYF.

The gene calls are TRBV6-2 or TRBV6-3 and TRBJ2-1, with 9 positions matching TRBD1. The CDR3 extends over 15 amino acids. Per germline, CDR1 MNHEY and CDR2 SVGEGT. V shed 4 bases and J 5 bases; nucleotides not matched to a gene: 6. This chain's CDR3 is CASSLQTGGNNEQFF. The DNA of the CDR3 is TGTGCCAGCAGTTTACAGACAGGGGGTAACAATGAGCAGTTCTTC.

The gene calls are TRBV5-1 and TRBJ2-1, with a tentative D call TRBD2 (6 bases). CDR3 length: 16 amino acids. From germline, CDR1 is SGHRS and CDR2 YFSETQ. The V gene lost 0 bases and the J gene lost 10 bases, with 20 bases spanning the gap. The CDR3 protein is CASSLGQSLGREEQFF. In nucleotides, the CDR3 is TGCGCCAGCAGCTTGGGCCAGTCTCTCGGTCGGGAGGAGCAGTTCTTC.

The chain is built from TRBV2 and TRBJ1-4, with TRBD1 as a possible D gene (5 bases). CDR1 and CDR2 (germline): SNHLY, FYNNEI. This CDR3 has 15 residues. V dropped 5 bases and J dropped 2 bases, with 12 bases sitting between them. The chain's CDR3 is CASSYRTATNEKLFF. The CDR3 DNA follows: TGTGCCAGCAGTTACAGGACCGCGACTAATGAAAAACTGTTTTTT.

The rearrangement uses TRBV5-5 and TRBJ1-1; 7 bases map to TRBD1. The germline gives CDR1 SGHKS, CDR2 YYEKEE (reference sequence). CDR3 length: 15 residues. Trimming at V came to 3 bases and at J to 0 bases, leaving 5 bases not matched to a gene. DNA for the CDR3: TGTGCCAGCAGCTGGGGACAGCTCATGAACACTGAAGCTTTCTTT. It is translated as CASSWGQLMNTEAFF.

Of note for this clone: A junction end diverges from the germline sequence, so it may reflect a read error. The genes are TRBV27 and TRBJ2-7, with 12 nucleotides matching TRBD2. The V gene's germline CDR1 is MNHEY and CDR2 SMNVEV (reference sequence). CDR3 length: 15 residues. CDR3 nucleotide sequence: TGTGCCAGCAGTTTAACCCCTAGCGGGAGGGCCGAGGTTATCTTC. Protein: CASSLTPSGRAEVIF.

The chain's CDR3 is CASRAGTSNTGELFF. The CDR3 DNA is TGTGCCAGCAGGGCCGGGACTTCGAACACCGGGGAGCTGTTTTTT. This chain connects TRBV9 to TRBJ2-2; D is possibly TRBD2 (6 bases). The CDR3 totals 15 residues. Trimming shortened V by 5 bases and J by 0 bases, and 11 bases separated the two germline ends. Germline V gives CDR1 SGDLS, CDR2 YYNGEE.

V gene TRBV5-6 combines with J gene TRBJ2-1; D is ambiguous. CDR3 length equals 15 residues. V lost 2 bases to trimming and J lost 2 bases, with 11 bases between them. Germline V gene data show CDR1 as SGHDT and CDR2 as YYEEEE. This CDR3 is CASSLRALPYNEQFF. DNA for the CDR3: TGTGCCAGCAGCTTACGAGCACTTCCCTACAATGAGCAGTTCTTC.

The chain couples TRBV11-3 to TRBJ2-1, with 9 bases that match TRBD2. Germline V CDR1 and CDR2: SGHNT, YENEEA. V gave up 4 bases and J gave up 9 bases; unmatched junction bases: 4. CDR3 size: 13 residues. In nucleotides, the CDR3 is TGTGCCAGCAGCTCTAGCGGGATGATTGAGCAGTTCTTC. It translates to CASSSSGMIEQFF.

The chain has TRBV30 and TRBJ1-1, with no clear D. Trimming cost V 3 bases and J 0 bases, with 8 bases left between them. Per the germline V gene, CDR1 is GTSNPN and CDR2 is SVGIG (reference sequence). The CDR3 consists of 13 residues. CDR3 in DNA: TGTGCCTGGAGGAACGGTTTGAACACTGAAGCTTTCTTT. Its protein product is CAWRNGLNTEAFF. The full variable domain, rest sourced from reference TRBV30 and TRBJ1-1, is SQTIHQWPATLVQPVGSPLSLECTVEGTSNPNLYWYRQAAGRGLQLLFYSVGIGQISSEVPQNLSASRPQDRQFILSSKKLLLSDSGFYLCAWRNGLNTEAFFGQGTRLTVV.

This clone was observed once. The V and J genes are TRBV5-8 and TRBJ1-2; D call uncertain. Trimming removed 0 bases at V and 8 bases at J, with 17 bases between. The CDR3 sequence is 15 residues long. CDR1 and CDR2 from the germline V gene are SGHTS and YDEGEE. CDR3 sequence reads: CASSLGDAPSWGYTF. CDR3 in DNA: TGTGCCAGCAGCTTGGGAGATGCGCCGTCGTGGGGCTACACCTTC.